In its sample, the clone carrying this T cell receptor (beta chain) was seen a few times. Every one of the donors was a Caucasian adult that lived in Nashville, Tennessee. These data come from a study of shared clonotypes between healthy human individuals. There are 8 residues in the CDR3. The germline CDR1 and CDR2 sequences are SQVTM and ANQGSEA. The V end was cut by 7 bases, the J end by 4 bases, with 1 base between. TCRdb keeps only in-frame clones here, not all; method: immunoSEQ multiplex PCR. The table records around 500,000 clones, roughly 80% of them present only once. V and J are TRBV29-1 and TRBJ1-1; D is unresolved. The receptor was isolated from a woman in her thirties or forties in good health. Some clones in this sample may be carry-over from other donors' samples. The sample was PBMCs. CDR3 region: CSATEAFF. CDR3 DNA: TGCAGCGCCACTGAAGCTTTCTTT.